This T cell receptor (beta chain) was sequenced in a study of beta chain features in type 1 diabetes. CDR3 length: 13 amino acids. V was cut by 6 bases and J by 3 bases, with 9 bases left in between. CDR1 is MNHNS, CDR2 SASEGT, per germline. Expressed TCRB transcripts got sequenced, as all isolated RNA was reverse transcribed. The data were produced by immunoSEQ multiplex PCR, yet TCRdb's version contains in-frame clones alone and is incomplete. Among roughly 610,000 clones, roughly a sixth were seen once, and the ten largest hold around 0.095%. This clone was detected only a few times. The source is a young man in good health. Input material: naive CD4+ T cells from blood. The V and J genes are TRBV6-1 and TRBJ1-5, with D tentatively TRBD1 (5 bases). In DNA form, the CDR3 reads TGTGCCAGCAGCGGGGCGTACAATCAGCCCCAGCATTTT. Amino acids: CASSGAYNQPQHF.